This TCR beta chain originates from a study of control samples from healthy donors and cancer patients (TCRdb year 2020). The library relied on the immunoSEQ multiplex PCR assay. TCRdb's version of the immuneACCESS table is confined to in-frame rearrangements and falls short of the full clone set. An unresolved V gene accounts for under half of the shortfall where checked; the remainder is of unknown origin. The sample table lists some 120,000 clones, around 90% of them with a count of one. Approximately 8.6% of the sample is taken by the ten largest. This clone was seen only once. There is no known antigen for this receptor. The sample holds no much larger clone one base away, and base qualities are not on file. CDR1 and CDR2, per the germline V gene, are MNHEY and SVGAGI. Compared with germline, V lacks 6 bases and J lacks 4 bases; bases without a gene match: 6. Including the terminal cysteine and phenylalanine, the CDR3 comprises 13 residues. The CDR3 DNA has 39 bases and is translated from base 1.

In this chain, TRBV6-5 is recombined with TRBJ2-7, and TRBD1 aligns with 7 junction nucleotides. Sequencing was performed on blood. This receptor was obtained from a young man in good health. CDR3 reads: CASSRTGYYEQYF. The DNA sequence is given as TGTGCCAGCAGCCGGACAGGATATTACGAGCAGTACTTC.